Below are 25 T cell receptor beta chains sequenced from a single sample in a study of cytomegalovirus exposure and HLA in healthy donors (dated 2017 in TCRdb). The receptor library was made with the immunoSEQ multiplex PCR assay. Held by TCRdb, this immuneACCESS table contains in-frame sequences only and omits some clones. Under half of the omission traces to an unresolved V gene where checked; the cause of the rest is unknown. Within this sample are some 83,000 clones, with around 94% of them counted one time only. The ten biggest clones cover approximately 2% of the sample. The sample taken for sequencing was PBMCs. Source of these receptors: a woman aged 18-29 years in good health and CMV-seronegative.

This clone was found once. The chain employs TRBV4-2 and TRBJ2-3, with 12 bases lining up with TRBD2. V dropped 0 bases and J dropped 3; count of bases not matched to a gene: 1. The germline gives CDR1 LGHNA, CDR2 YNFKEQ. CDR3 size: 16 residues. The CDR3 region is CASSQDGLAGTDTQYF. The DNA of the CDR3 is TGTGCCAGCAGCCAAGATGGACTAGCGGGGACAGATACGCAGTATTTT.

The chain links TRBV7-2 to TRBJ2-1, with TRBD2 matching 8 bases. The ends lost 2 bases at V and 5 bases at J; junction bases unmatched: 5. The CDR3 spans 15 residues. CDR1 and CDR2 (germline): SGHTA, FQGNSA. The CDR3 DNA reads TGTGCCAGCAGCTTACCGGGACTAGATAACAATGAGCAGTTCTTC. This translates into CASSLPGLDNNEQFF.

The chain employs TRBV13 and TRBJ2-7; 13 bases map to TRBD2. The CDR3 covers 17 residues. The germline V gene encodes CDR1 PRHDT and CDR2 FYEKMQ (reference sequence). V gave up 5 bases and J gave up 7 bases; unmatched junction bases: 14. This chain's CDR3 is CASSLPGLAGRPGEQYF. As DNA, the CDR3 is TGTGCCAGCAGCCTTCCGGGACTAGCGGGGCGGCCAGGGGAGCAGTACTTC.

V and J are TRBV4-1 and TRBJ2-4, with 10 bases matching TRBD2. Germline V CDR1 and CDR2: MGHRA, YSYEKL. Trimming at V came to 1 base and at J to 9 bases, leaving 9 bases not matched to a gene. The CDR3 extends over 16 amino acids. CDR3 coding DNA: TGCGCCAGCAGCCAAGGGCTAGCGGGAGCGGGGGGCATTCAGTACTTC. Translation gives CASSQGLAGAGGIQYF.

The chain links TRBV6-1 to TRBJ2-7; D perhaps matches TRBD2 (6 bases). This CDR3 has 15 residues. Per the germline V gene, CDR1 is MNHNS and CDR2 is SASEGT. V was trimmed by 9 bases and J by 1 base, leaving 19 bases between them. The CDR3 DNA follows: TGTGCCAGACCCCATCGGGGACTCCGATCCTACGAGCAGTACTTC. Its translation is CARPHRGLRSYEQYF.

V usage is TRBV6-1 and J usage is TRBJ2-1; 11 nucleotides line up with TRBD2. Germline-derived CDR1 and CDR2 are MNHNS and SASEGT. Losses at the gene ends were 5 bases for V and 8 bases for J; bases not matched to a gene: 8. This CDR3 is 15 amino acids long. The CDR3 DNA follows: TGTGCCAGCAGTCTCACTAGCGGGAGTAGCGATGAGCAGTTCTTC. Translated: CASSLTSGSSDEQFF.

The V and J genes are TRBV19 and TRBJ2-7; 9 positions match TRBD1. This CDR3 spans 14 amino acids. CDR1 and CDR2 (germline): LNHDA, SQIVND (reference sequence). The junction had 5 bases not matched to a gene; V was cut back by 6 bases and J by 2 bases. The CDR3 bases are TGTGCCAGTAGCCGAGGGGACAGGGCCTACGAGCAGTACTTC. It is translated as CASSRGDRAYEQYF.

The CDR3 region is CASSLPGVRTYEQYF. The CDR3 DNA reads as TGTGCCAGCAGCTTACCTGGCGTGAGGACCTACGAGCAGTACTTC. This sequence joins TRBV7-9 and TRBJ2-7; D gene ambiguous. The germline V and J ends were trimmed by 2 bases and 2 bases, with 13 bases remaining between them. Per germline, CDR1 SEHNR and CDR2 FQNEAQ (reference sequence). CDR3 length: 15 amino acids.

This chain joins TRBV5-1 and TRBJ2-7, with 10 bases lining up with TRBD2. Trimming cost V 3 bases and J 5 bases; bases outside gene matches: 8. This CDR3 is 15 amino acids long. Germline CDR1 and CDR2: SGHRS and YFSETQ. The CDR3 loop is CASSYGLAVDHEQYF. DNA of the CDR3: TGCGCCAGCAGCTACGGACTAGCGGTGGACCACGAGCAGTACTTC. The full variable domain, with the rest looked up from reference TRBV5-1 and TRBJ2-7, is KAGVTQTPRYLIKTRGQQVTLSCSPISGHRSVSWYQQTPGQGLQFLFEYFSETQRNKGNFPGRFSGRQFSNSRSEMNVSTLELGDSALYLCASSYGLAVDHEQYFGPGTRLTVT.

This clone occurred once. This chain connects TRBV27 to TRBJ2-2; possibly TRBD1 for D (6 bases). Looked up from germline, CDR1 is MNHEY and CDR2 is SMNVEV (reference sequence). V was shortened by 4 bases and J by 4 bases, with 16 bases between the two germline ends. CDR3 length: 16 residues. The CDR3 DNA follows: TGTGCCAGCAGTTCGCGACAGGATATTTTCACCGGGGAGCTGTTTTTT. It translates to CASSSRQDIFTGELFF.

The chain links TRBV5-1 to TRBJ1-1, with 7 bases lining up with TRBD1. Trimming took 4 bases from V and 0 from J; bases not matched to a gene: 3. Germline values: CDR1 SGHRS, CDR2 YFSETQ. The CDR3 has 14 amino acids. CDR3 bases: TGCGCCAGCAGCCCCGGGACAGTGAACACTGAAGCTTTCTTT. It translates to CASSPGTVNTEAFF.

This clone was observed a single time. The rearrangement uses TRBV23-1 and TRBJ2-3, with TRBD1 as a possible D gene (5 bases). TRBV23-1 carries the ORF label, with uncertain function. V lost 0 bases and J lost 3, with 13 bases in between. The CDR3 sequence is 16 residues long. The CDR3 coding sequence is TGCGCCAGCAGTCAATCTTCAGGGTATTCTACAGATACGCAGTATTTT. This translates into CASSQSSGYSTDTQYF.

The V and J genes are TRBV28 and TRBJ1-2, with no clear D. Deletions cut 4 bases from V and 3 bases from J, with 12 bases between. Germline V gene lookup returns CDR1 MDHEN and CDR2 SYDVKM. The CDR3 has 14 amino acids. The CDR3, as DNA: TGTGCCAGCAGTTATTTAGGAGGGTACTATGGCTACACCTTC. This gives the protein CASSYLGGYYGYTF.

The rearrangement links TRBV18 to TRBJ2-3; TRBD2 aligns across 9 bases. J lost 3 bases, V lost 4 bases, and 8 bases had no gene match. From germline, CDR1 is KGHSH and CDR2 LQKENI. The CDR3 is made up of 16 amino acids. Here the CDR3 DNA reads TGTGCCAGCTCACGTCGGACTAGCGTTGGGACAGATACGCAGTATTTT. The encoded protein is CASSRRTSVGTDTQYF.

V and J are TRBV2 and TRBJ2-1; D is unclear. Germline CDR1 is SNHLY and CDR2 is FYNNEI. The CDR3 totals 11 residues. The ends were cut back, 6 bases at V and 4 bases at J, with 4 bases in the middle. DNA of the CDR3: TGTGCCAGCAGCCCTTACAATGAGCAGTTCTTC. It translates to CASSPYNEQFF.

The chain combines TRBV5-5 with TRBJ2-7, with 8 bases identical to TRBD2. CDR3 length: 14 residues. V was clipped by 2 bases and J by 0 bases; unmatched bases: 1. Germline values: CDR1 SGHKS, CDR2 YYEKEE (reference sequence). The DNA of the CDR3 is TGTGCCAGCAGCTTAGCGGGAGACTCCTACGAGCAGTACTTC. Protein product: CASSLAGDSYEQYF. Variable domain in full (rest from reference TRBV5-5 and TRBJ2-7): DAGVTQSPTHLIKTRGQQVTLRCSPISGHKSVSWYQQVLGQGPQFIFQYYEKEERGRGNFPDRFSARQFPNYSSELNVNALLLGDSALYLCASSLAGDSYEQYFGPGTRLTVT.

The chain is built from TRBV2 and TRBJ1-5; no clear D gene. Germline V gene data show CDR1 as SNHLY and CDR2 as FYNNEI. V was pared by 6 bases and J by 2 bases, with 11 bases between. This CDR3 is built from 14 residues. CDR3 sequence reads: CASSATTGNQPQHF. Written as DNA, the CDR3 is TGTGCCAGCAGCGCGACAACCGGCAATCAGCCCCAGCATTTT.

The V call is TRBV11-2, the J call TRBJ2-7; a weak D match, TRBD2 (6 bases). The germline V gene has CDR1 SGHAT and CDR2 FQNNGV. Trimming pared 4 bases from V and 4 bases from J, leaving 20 bases between. The CDR3 covers 16 residues. The CDR3 DNA is TGTGCCAGCAGCTATCAGGTGGGGGGATTCGCATACGAGCAGTACTTC. Amino acids: CASSYQVGGFAYEQYF.

CDR3 in amino acids: CASTGQVFDTQYF. In DNA, the CDR3 is TGCGCCAGCACTGGACAGGTTTTTGATACGCAGTATTTT. V and J are TRBV10-2 and TRBJ2-3; 7 bases line up with TRBD1. This CDR3 region has 13 residues. Germline trimming cut 7 bases from V and 6 bases from J; bases unmatched to any gene: 7. CDR1 is WSHSY and CDR2 is SAAADI in the germline V gene.

This chain links TRBV28 with TRBJ2-3; D ambiguous. Germline assignment: CDR1 MDHEN and CDR2 SYDVKM. V was cut by 3 bases and J by 2 bases, with 9 bases left in between. The CDR3 consists of 14 residues. CDR3 coding DNA: TGTGCCAGCAGTTTCCCAACAACCACAGATACGCAGTATTTT. Its protein product is CASSFPTTTDTQYF. Using reference TRBV28 and TRBJ2-3 for the parts outside the CDR3, the full variable domain is DVKVTQSSRYLVKRTGEKVFLECVQDMDHENMFWYRQDPGLGLRLIYFSYDVKMKEKGDIPEGYSVSREKKERFSLILESASTNQTSMYLCASSFPTTTDTQYFGPGTRLTVL.

The chain combines TRBV7-2 with TRBJ2-7; 11 bases align to TRBD2. V lost 5 bases, J lost 2 bases, and 5 bases stayed unmatched. The CDR3 runs to 15 residues. Germline V gene sequence: CDR1 SGHTA, CDR2 FQGNSA. The CDR3 region has the DNA TGTGCCAGCAGCCCACTAGCGGGGGCAACCTACGAGCAGTACTTC. Encoded protein: CASSPLAGATYEQYF.

The chain is built from TRBV7-2 and TRBJ2-1, with a possible D match to TRBD2 (5 bases). The CDR3 sequence is 15 residues long. Germline V gives CDR1 SGHTA, CDR2 FQGNSA. The germline V and J ends were trimmed by 5 bases and 6 bases, with 17 bases remaining between them. The CDR3 nucleotides read TGTGCCAGCAGCGCTCCGGGATCCCTTGGCAATGAGCAGTTCTTC. Translating gives CASSAPGSLGNEQFF.

The V call is TRBV30, the J call TRBJ1-1; 8 bases agree with TRBD1. The CDR3 totals 14 residues. The V and J ends lost 2 bases and 1 base, in that order; junction bases with no gene match: 3. Germline lookup yields CDR1 GTSNPN and CDR2 SVGIG (reference sequence). CDR3 nucleotide sequence: TGTGCCTGGAGTCGGACAGGGCAGAACACTGAAGCTTTCTTT. Translating gives CAWSRTGQNTEAFF. The entire variable domain, with the rest obtained from reference TRBV30 and TRBJ1-1, is as follows: SQTIHQWPATLVQPVGSPLSLECTVEGTSNPNLYWYRQAAGRGLQLLFYSVGIGQISSEVPQNLSASRPQDRQFILSSKKLLLSDSGFYLCAWSRTGQNTEAFFGQGTRLTVV.

V and J are TRBV27 and TRBJ1-2; 7 bases line up with TRBD1. The CDR3 loop spans 15 amino acids. V was clipped by 0 bases and J by 6 bases; unmatched bases: 7. CDR1 is MNHEY and CDR2 is SMNVEV in the germline V gene (reference sequence). The chain's CDR3 is CASSLSARTGDGYTF. CDR3 bases: TGTGCCAGCAGTTTATCCGCAAGGACAGGCGATGGCTACACCTTC.

The chain links TRBV2 to TRBJ2-7; TRBD1 matches 9 bases. The V gene's germline CDR1 is SNHLY and CDR2 FYNNEI. The V and J ends lost 10 bases and 2 bases, in that order; junction bases with no gene match: 3. CDR3 length equals 12 residues. The CDR3, as DNA: TGTGCCACACAGGGGGCCACCTACGAGCAGTACTTC. Amino acid sequence: CATQGATYEQYF.